This record concerns one T cell receptor beta chain sequence. Sequencing was performed with immunoSEQ multiplex PCR; in TCRdb, only in-frame clones are kept and a portion is missing. The data show a few hundred thousand clones, 90% seen once. The entry originates in a study of blood T cell repertoires in COVID-19. Study in general: Specimens from acute and convalescent COVID-19 originated in the United States, Italy and Spain. T cells, B-cell-depleted T cells, or PBMCs provided the cDNA or gDNA that served as material.

Germline V CDR1 and CDR2: SGHAT, FQNNGV. The CDR3 totals 15 residues. V gave up 7 bases and J gave up 3 bases, with 17 bases separating them. Specimen: peripheral blood. The rearrangement links TRBV11-2 to TRBJ2-3; D may be TRBD1 (7 bases). The receptor comes from a woman aged 55-69 years with COVID-19, enrolled during active disease. The CDR3 loop is CASNIRGVATDTQYF. The CDR3 nucleotides read TGTGCCAGCAACATCAGGGGGGTAGCGACAGATACGCAGTATTTT.